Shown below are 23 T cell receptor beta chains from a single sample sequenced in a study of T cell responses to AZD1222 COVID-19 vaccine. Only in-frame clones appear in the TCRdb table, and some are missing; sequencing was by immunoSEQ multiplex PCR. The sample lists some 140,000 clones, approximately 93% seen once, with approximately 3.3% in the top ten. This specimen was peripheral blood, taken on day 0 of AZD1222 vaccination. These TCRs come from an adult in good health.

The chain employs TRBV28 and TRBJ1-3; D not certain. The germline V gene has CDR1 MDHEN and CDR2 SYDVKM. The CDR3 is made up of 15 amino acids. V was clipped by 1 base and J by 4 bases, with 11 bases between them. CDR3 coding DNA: TGTGCCAGCAGTTTATACCAAGGATCAGGAAACACCATATATTTT. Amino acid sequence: CASSLYQGSGNTIYF.

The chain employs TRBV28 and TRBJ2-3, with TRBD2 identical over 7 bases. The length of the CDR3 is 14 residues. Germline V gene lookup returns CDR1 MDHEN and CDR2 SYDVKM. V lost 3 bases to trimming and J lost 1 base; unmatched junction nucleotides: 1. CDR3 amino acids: CASSFLAGTDTQYF. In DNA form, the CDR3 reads TGTGCCAGCAGTTTCCTAGCGGGCACAGATACGCAGTATTTT.

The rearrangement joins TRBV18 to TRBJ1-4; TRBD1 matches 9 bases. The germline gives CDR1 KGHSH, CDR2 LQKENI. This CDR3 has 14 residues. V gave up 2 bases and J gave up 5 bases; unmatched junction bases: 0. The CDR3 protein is CASSPGQGNEKLFF. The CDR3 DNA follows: TGTGCCAGCTCACCAGGACAGGGGAATGAAAAACTGTTTTTT.

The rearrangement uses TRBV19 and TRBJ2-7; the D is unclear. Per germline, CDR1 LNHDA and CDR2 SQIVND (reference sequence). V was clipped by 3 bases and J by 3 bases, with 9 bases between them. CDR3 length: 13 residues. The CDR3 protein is CASSIGRNYEQYF. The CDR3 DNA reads TGTGCCAGTAGTATTGGCCGGAACTACGAGCAGTACTTC.

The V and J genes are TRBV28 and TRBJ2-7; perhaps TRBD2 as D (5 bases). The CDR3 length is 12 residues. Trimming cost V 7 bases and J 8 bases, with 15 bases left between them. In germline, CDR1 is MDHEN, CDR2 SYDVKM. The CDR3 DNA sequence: TGTGCCAGCATGTCGCGGGTTCGGAAGCAGTACTTC. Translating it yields CASMSRVRKQYF. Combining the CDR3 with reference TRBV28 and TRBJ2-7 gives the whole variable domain DVKVTQSSRYLVKRTGEKVFLECVQDMDHENMFWYRQDPGLGLRLIYFSYDVKMKEKGDIPEGYSVSREKKERFSLILESASTNQTSMYLCASMSRVRKQYFGPGTRLTVT.

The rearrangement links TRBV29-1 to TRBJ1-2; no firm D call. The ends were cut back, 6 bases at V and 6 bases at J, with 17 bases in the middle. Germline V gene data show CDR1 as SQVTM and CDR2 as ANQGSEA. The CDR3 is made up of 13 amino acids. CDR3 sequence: CSVETLARDGYTF. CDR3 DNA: TGCAGCGTAGAAACCCTTGCAAGGGATGGCTACACCTTC.

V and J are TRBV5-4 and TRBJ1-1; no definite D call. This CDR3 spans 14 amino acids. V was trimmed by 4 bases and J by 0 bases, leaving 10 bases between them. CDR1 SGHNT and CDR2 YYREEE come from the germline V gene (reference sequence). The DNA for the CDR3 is TGTGCCAGCAGCATCCTGGGGATGAACACTGAAGCTTTCTTT. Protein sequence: CASSILGMNTEAFF.

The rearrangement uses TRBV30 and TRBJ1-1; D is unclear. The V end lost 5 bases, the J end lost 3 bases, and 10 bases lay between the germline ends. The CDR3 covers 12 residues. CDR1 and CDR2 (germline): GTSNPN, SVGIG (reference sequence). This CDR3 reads CAWARVDTEAFF. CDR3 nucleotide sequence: TGTGCCTGGGCTAGGGTTGACACTGAAGCTTTCTTT. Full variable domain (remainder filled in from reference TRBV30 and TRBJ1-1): SQTIHQWPATLVQPVGSPLSLECTVEGTSNPNLYWYRQAAGRGLQLLFYSVGIGQISSEVPQNLSASRPQDRQFILSSKKLLLSDSGFYLCAWARVDTEAFFGQGTRLTVV.

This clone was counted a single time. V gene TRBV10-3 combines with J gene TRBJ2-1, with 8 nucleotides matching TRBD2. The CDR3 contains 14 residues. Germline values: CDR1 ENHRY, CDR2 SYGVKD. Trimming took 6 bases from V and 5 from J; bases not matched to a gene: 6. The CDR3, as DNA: TGTGCCATCAGCAAACTAGCGGAGGACAATGAGCAGTTCTTC. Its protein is CAISKLAEDNEQFF.

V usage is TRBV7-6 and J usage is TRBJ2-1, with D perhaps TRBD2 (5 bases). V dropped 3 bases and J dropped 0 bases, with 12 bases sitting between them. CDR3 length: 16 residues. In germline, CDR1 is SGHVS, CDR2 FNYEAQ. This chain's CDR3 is CASSLVMTTSYNEQFF. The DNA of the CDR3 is TGTGCCAGCAGCTTGGTTATGACTACCTCCTACAATGAGCAGTTCTTC.

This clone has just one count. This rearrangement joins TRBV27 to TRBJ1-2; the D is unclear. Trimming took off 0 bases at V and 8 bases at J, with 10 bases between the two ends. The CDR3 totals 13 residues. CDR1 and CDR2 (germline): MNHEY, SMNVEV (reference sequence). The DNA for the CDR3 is TGTGCCAGCAGTTTATCCAAGGTATCCGGCTACACCTTC. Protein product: CASSLSKVSGYTF.

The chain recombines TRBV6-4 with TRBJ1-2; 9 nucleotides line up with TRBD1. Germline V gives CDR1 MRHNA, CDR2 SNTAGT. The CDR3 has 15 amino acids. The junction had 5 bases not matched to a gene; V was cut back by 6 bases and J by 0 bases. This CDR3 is CASSRDRETNYGYTF. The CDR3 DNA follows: TGTGCCAGCAGCCGGGACAGGGAGACTAACTATGGCTACACCTTC.

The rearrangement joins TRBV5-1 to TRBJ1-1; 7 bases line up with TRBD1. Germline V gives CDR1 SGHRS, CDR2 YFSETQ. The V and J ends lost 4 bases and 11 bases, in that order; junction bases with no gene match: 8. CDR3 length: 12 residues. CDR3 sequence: CASSGGGQAAFF. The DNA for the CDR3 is TGCGCCAGCAGCGGGGGAGGACAGGCGGCTTTCTTT.

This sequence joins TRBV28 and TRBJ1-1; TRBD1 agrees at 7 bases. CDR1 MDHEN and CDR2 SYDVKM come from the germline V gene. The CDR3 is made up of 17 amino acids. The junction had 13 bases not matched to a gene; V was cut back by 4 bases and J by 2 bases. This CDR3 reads CASSSLTRGQLNTEAFF. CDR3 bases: TGTGCCAGCAGTTCGCTAACAAGGGGACAGTTAAACACTGAAGCTTTCTTT.

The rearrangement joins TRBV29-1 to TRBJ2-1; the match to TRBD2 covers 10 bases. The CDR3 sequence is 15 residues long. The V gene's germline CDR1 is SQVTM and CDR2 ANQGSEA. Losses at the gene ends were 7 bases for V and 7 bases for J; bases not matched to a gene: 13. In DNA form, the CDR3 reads TGCAGCGCTGTGGGCTTTAGCGGGAGGATAAATGAGCAGTTCTTC. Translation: CSAVGFSGRINEQFF.

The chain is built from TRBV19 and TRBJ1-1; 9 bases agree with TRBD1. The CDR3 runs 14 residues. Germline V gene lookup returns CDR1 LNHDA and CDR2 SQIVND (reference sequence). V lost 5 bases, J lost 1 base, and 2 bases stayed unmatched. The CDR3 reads CASSSQGANTEAFF. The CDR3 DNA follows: TGTGCCAGTAGTTCACAGGGGGCGAACACTGAAGCTTTCTTT.

CDR3 loop: CSARLNTEAFF. Here the CDR3 DNA reads TGCAGTGCTAGGCTGAACACTGAAGCTTTCTTT. The chain is built from TRBV20-1 and TRBJ1-1; D is uncertain. The CDR3 length is 11 residues. From germline, CDR1 is DFQATT and CDR2 SNEGSKA (reference sequence). Trimming took 3 bases from V and 0 from J, leaving 2 bases between them.

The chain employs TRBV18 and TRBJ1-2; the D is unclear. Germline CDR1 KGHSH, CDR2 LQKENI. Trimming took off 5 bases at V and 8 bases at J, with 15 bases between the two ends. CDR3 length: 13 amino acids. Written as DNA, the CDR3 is TGTGCCAGCTCATCTTCGCGGGGTATAGGCTACACCTTC. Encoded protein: CASSSSRGIGYTF.

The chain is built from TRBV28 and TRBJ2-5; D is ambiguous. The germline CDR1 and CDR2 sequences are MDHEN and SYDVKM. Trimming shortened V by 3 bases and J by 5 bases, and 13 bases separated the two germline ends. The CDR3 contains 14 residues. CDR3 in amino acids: CASSLGRVRETQYF. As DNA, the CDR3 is TGTGCCAGCAGTTTGGGCCGCGTCCGGGAGACCCAGTACTTC.

This CDR3 is CASSLKGGGALNEKLFF. The CDR3 bases are TGTGCCAGCAGTTTAAAGGGGGGGGGCGCCTTAAATGAAAAACTGTTTTTT. The chain has TRBV28 and TRBJ1-4; tentatively, D is TRBD1 (6 bases). This CDR3 is built from 17 residues. CDR1 is MDHEN, CDR2 SYDVKM, per germline. Trimming stripped 2 bases from V and 5 bases from J, with 18 bases between.

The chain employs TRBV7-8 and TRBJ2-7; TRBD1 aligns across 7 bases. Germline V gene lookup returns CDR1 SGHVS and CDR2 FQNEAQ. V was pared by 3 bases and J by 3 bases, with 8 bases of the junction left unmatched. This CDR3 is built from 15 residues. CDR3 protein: CASSFSRDRVYEQYF. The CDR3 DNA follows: TGTGCCAGCAGCTTTTCAAGGGACAGAGTCTACGAGCAGTACTTC.

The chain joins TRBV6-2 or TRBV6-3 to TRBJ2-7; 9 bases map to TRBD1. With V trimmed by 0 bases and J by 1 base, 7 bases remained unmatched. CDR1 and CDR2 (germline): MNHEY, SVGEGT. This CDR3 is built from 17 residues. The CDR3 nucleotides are TGTGCCAGCAGTTACTCGGTGGGAGGACAGGGGTCCTACGAGCAGTACTTC. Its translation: CASSYSVGGQGSYEQYF.

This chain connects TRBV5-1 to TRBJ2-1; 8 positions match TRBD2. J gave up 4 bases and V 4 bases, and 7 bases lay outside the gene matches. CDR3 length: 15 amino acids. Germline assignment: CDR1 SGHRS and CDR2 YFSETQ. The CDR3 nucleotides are TGCGCCAGCAGCCTGGGACTAGGGGTTTACAATGAGCAGTTCTTC. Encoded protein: CASSLGLGVYNEQFF.